This is a list of T cell receptor beta chains from one sample in a study of cytomegalovirus exposure and HLA in healthy donors. Assay used: immunoSEQ multiplex PCR; TCRdb lists only in-frame clones, some missing. The sample contains roughly 100,000 clones, around 80% of which appear only once. The material sequenced was PBMCs. The receptors stem from a female donor in good health and CMV-seropositive. Both conserved end residues are part of each CDR3. A D gene is named only where the DNA matches it firmly. Clone size appears in some rows only: once, few, many, or a class for an expanded clone.

V gene: TRBV5-1
clone size: NA
J gene: TRBJ2-7
D gene: TRBD2
CDR3 protein: CASSPSGPYEQYF
CDR3 DNA: TGCGCCAGCAGCCCTAGCGGGCCCTACGAGCAGTACTTC

V gene: TRBV10-2
clone size: NA
J gene: TRBJ2-4
D gene: TRBD1
CDR3 protein: CASSGDRGNLVAKNIQYF
CDR3 DNA: TGCGCCAGCAGTGGAGACAGGGGGAATTTAGTAGCCAAAAACATTCAGTACTTC

V gene: TRBV6-1
clone size: NA
J gene: TRBJ1-2
D gene: NA
CDR3 protein: CASSEAGEAYGYTF
CDR3 DNA: TGTGCCAGCAGTGAAGCGGGCGAAGCATATGGCTACACCTTC

V gene: TRBV5-4
clone size: few
J gene: TRBJ2-5
D gene: TRBD2
CDR3 protein: CASSYGGGVQETQYF
CDR3 DNA: TGTGCCAGCAGCTACGGGGGGGGAGTCCAAGAGACCCAGTACTTC

V gene: TRBV28
clone size: NA
J gene: TRBJ1-6
D gene: NA
CDR3 protein: CASSLSEGGYNSPLHF
CDR3 DNA: TGTGCCAGCAGTTTATCTGAGGGCGGATATAATTCACCCCTCCACTTT

V gene: TRBV7-9
clone size: NA
J gene: TRBJ1-1
D gene: NA
CDR3 protein: CASRLGAGTEAFF
CDR3 DNA: TGTGCCAGCAGACTGGGGGCTGGCACTGAAGCTTTCTTT

V gene: TRBV28
clone size: NA
J gene: TRBJ2-7
D gene: NA
CDR3 protein: CASSSRSYEQYF
CDR3 DNA: TGTGCCAGCAGTTCCCGCTCCTACGAGCAGTACTTC

V gene: TRBV19
clone size: NA
J gene: TRBJ1-5
D gene: NA
CDR3 protein: CASSEVGRPQHF
CDR3 DNA: TGTGCCTCTAGTGAGGTCGGGAGGCCCCAGCATTTT

V gene: TRBV7-2
clone size: NA
J gene: TRBJ1-5
D gene: NA
CDR3 protein: CASSSYNQPQHF
CDR3 DNA: TGTGCCAGCAGCTCCTATAATCAGCCCCAGCATTTT

V gene: TRBV6-1
clone size: NA
J gene: TRBJ1-1
D gene: TRBD1
CDR3 protein: CASSEELGTGRNTEAFF
CDR3 DNA: TGTGCCAGCAGTGAAGAGTTAGGGACAGGGAGGAACACTGAAGCTTTCTTT

V gene: TRBV6-6
clone size: NA
J gene: TRBJ2-7
D gene: NA
CDR3 protein: CASSLTSVSAYEQYF
CDR3 DNA: TGTGCCAGCAGCCTTACTAGTGTTAGCGCCTACGAGCAGTACTTC

V gene: TRBV6-1
clone size: many
J gene: TRBJ1-1
D gene: NA
CDR3 protein: CASKWTEINTEAFF
CDR3 DNA: TGTGCCAGCAAATGGACAGAGATAAACACTGAAGCTTTCTTT

V gene: TRBV6-1
clone size: NA
J gene: TRBJ1-4
D gene: NA
CDR3 protein: CGSRFAATNEKLFF
CDR3 DNA: TGTGGCTCTCGGTTCGCCGCAACTAATGAAAAACTGTTTTTT

V gene: TRBV7-9
clone size: NA
J gene: TRBJ2-2
D gene: TRBD2
CDR3 protein: CASSQVLAVNTGELFF
CDR3 DNA: TGTGCCAGCAGCCAGGTGCTAGCGGTGAACACCGGGGAGCTGTTTTTT

V gene: TRBV15
clone size: NA
J gene: TRBJ1-1
D gene: NA
CDR3 protein: CATSRGRVGSEAFF
CDR3 DNA: TGTGCCACCAGCAGAGGGAGGGTTGGGTCTGAAGCTTTCTTT

V gene: TRBV7-6
clone size: few
J gene: TRBJ1-3
D gene: NA
CDR3 protein: CASSLNSGNTIYF
CDR3 DNA: TGTGCCAGCAGCTTAAACTCGGGAAACACCATATATTTT

V gene: TRBV7-2
clone size: few
J gene: TRBJ1-2
D gene: TRBD1
CDR3 protein: CASSPGTGANYGYTF
CDR3 DNA: TGTGCCAGCAGCCCCGGGACAGGAGCTAACTATGGCTACACCTTC

V gene: TRBV18
clone size: NA
J gene: TRBJ2-5
D gene: TRBD2
CDR3 protein: CASSPPGLAGAAQYF
CDR3 DNA: TGTGCCAGCTCACCACCGGGACTAGCGGGGGCGGCCCAGTACTTC

V gene: TRBV5-5
clone size: NA
J gene: TRBJ1-1
D gene: NA
CDR3 protein: CASSPQVNTEAFF
CDR3 DNA: TGTGCCAGCAGCCCCCAGGTGAACACTGAAGCTTTCTTT

V gene: TRBV2
clone size: NA
J gene: TRBJ1-1
D gene: NA
CDR3 protein: CASSEPAQDTEAFF
CDR3 DNA: TGTGCCAGCAGTGAGCCCGCCCAGGACACTGAAGCTTTCTTT

V gene: TRBV15
clone size: NA
J gene: TRBJ2-1
D gene: NA
CDR3 protein: CATSPLSGPNNEQFF
CDR3 DNA: TGTGCCACCAGCCCTCTCAGCGGGCCCAACAATGAGCAGTTCTTC

V gene: TRBV18
clone size: NA
J gene: TRBJ1-2
D gene: NA
CDR3 protein: CASSPRQDANGYTF
CDR3 DNA: TGTGCCAGCTCACCCAGACAAGACGCTAATGGCTACACCTTC

V gene: TRBV6-5
clone size: NA
J gene: TRBJ2-5
D gene: NA
CDR3 protein: CASSYSTTKETQYF
CDR3 DNA: TGTGCCAGCAGTTACTCGACGACAAAAGAGACCCAGTACTTC

V gene: TRBV10-2
clone size: NA
J gene: TRBJ2-7
D gene: NA
CDR3 protein: CAAALGANSGEQYF
CDR3 DNA: TGCGCCGCCGCGCTGGGGGCGAATTCGGGCGAGCAGTACTTC

V gene: TRBV6-6
clone size: NA
J gene: TRBJ1-5
D gene: NA
CDR3 protein: CASSSTLGQPQHF
CDR3 DNA: TGTGCCAGCAGTTCGACTTTGGGTCAGCCCCAGCATTTT

V gene: TRBV19
clone size: NA
J gene: TRBJ1-1
D gene: TRBD1
CDR3 protein: CASKDRETEAFF
CDR3 DNA: TGTGCCAGTAAAGACAGGGAGACTGAAGCTTTCTTT

V gene: TRBV7-9
clone size: NA
J gene: TRBJ2-1
D gene: NA
CDR3 protein: CASSSTGGKQFF
CDR3 DNA: TGTGCCAGCAGCTCCACTGGCGGGAAGCAGTTCTTC

V gene: TRBV5-4
clone size: NA
J gene: TRBJ2-1
D gene: NA
CDR3 protein: CASSPKQDINEQFF
CDR3 DNA: TGTGCCAGCAGCCCCAAACAAGACATCAATGAGCAGTTCTTC

V gene: TRBV25-1
clone size: few
J gene: TRBJ1-1
D gene: NA
CDR3 protein: CASSEFGQNTEAFF
CDR3 DNA: TGTGCCAGCAGTGAATTCGGTCAGAACACTGAAGCTTTCTTT

V gene: TRBV5-4
clone size: NA
J gene: TRBJ1-2
D gene: NA
CDR3 protein: CASSFGQTAIYGYTF
CDR3 DNA: TGTGCCAGCAGCTTCGGACAAACCGCGATCTATGGCTACACCTTC

V gene: TRBV7-9
clone size: NA
J gene: TRBJ2-2
D gene: TRBD2
CDR3 protein: CASSSGLAGTGELFF
CDR3 DNA: TGTGCCAGCAGCTCGGGACTAGCGGGGACCGGGGAGCTGTTTTTT

V gene: TRBV27
clone size: NA
J gene: TRBJ2-5
D gene: NA
CDR3 protein: CASSFLGAGETQYF
CDR3 DNA: TGTGCCAGCAGTTTTCTGGGGGCAGGGGAGACCCAGTACTTC